This T cell receptor (beta chain) was sequenced in a study of shared clonotypes between healthy human individuals. Study findings and constraints: In contrast to clonotypes shared by all four donors, non-shared clonotypes had lower generation probabilities.

Trimming took off 2 bases at V and 1 base at J, with 5 bases between the two ends. Germline CDR1 reads KGHSH; CDR2 reads LQKENI. There are 13 residues in the CDR3. Sequencing was performed with immunoSEQ multiplex PCR; in TCRdb, only in-frame clones are kept and a portion is missing. This sample has approximately 740,000 clones, with around 67% found just once. This clone was seen repeatedly, ten times or more. Its antigen is currently unknown. The sample has other DNA sequences that encode this CDR3 too. Material: memory CD4+ T cells sorted from blood. The subset: CD45RA-negative fraction. The genes are TRBV18 and TRBJ1-1; D unresolved. This TCR derives from a woman in her 30s in good health. The CDR3 spells CASSPAQNTEAFF. As DNA, the CDR3 is TGTGCCAGCTCACCAGCTCAGAACACTGAAGCTTTCTTT.